These T cell receptor beta chains were read from a single sample in a study of cytomegalovirus exposure and HLA in healthy donors. Using immunoSEQ multiplex PCR, the repertoire was profiled, and TCRdb retains in-frame clones only, with some absent. The sample has 150,000 to 200,000 clones, roughly four fifths seen once. The material sequenced was PBMCs. All receptors come from a woman aged 18-29 years in good health and CMV-seronegative. Each CDR3 is given with its conserved first and last residue. Size values are once, few and many counts, or a class for expanded clones, and some rows have none.

size: .; V: TRBV7-2; J: TRBJ2-3; CDR3: CASSLVGGGWADTQYF
size: once; V: TRBV27; J: TRBJ1-2; CDR3: CASSSRFSGEGYGYTF
size: .; V: TRBV6-6; J: TRBJ2-4; CDR3: CAGGTLAKNIQYF
size: few; V: TRBV5-1; J: TRBJ1-1; CDR3: CASSQPRQANTEAFF
size: .; V: TRBV5-1; J: TRBJ2-1; CDR3: CASNQRGYNEQFF
size: .; V: TRBV18; J: TRBJ2-1; CDR3: CASSPRVQGPYNEQFF
size: .; V: TRBV30; J: TRBJ1-5; CDR3: CAWSGPSGQPQHF
size: .; V: TRBV30; J: TRBJ2-3; CDR3: CAWSVVESDTQYF
size: .; V: TRBV28; J: TRBJ2-1; CDR3: CASSWTRASGNNEQFF
size: .; V: TRBV29-1; J: TRBJ1-1; CDR3: CSVGPGVRGGTMNTEAFF
size: .; V: TRBV4-2; J: TRBJ2-6; CDR3: CASSQEGGTGSGANVLTF
size: few; V: TRBV7-9; J: TRBJ2-1; CDR3: CASSFVAGVEQFF
size: .; V: TRBV18; J: TRBJ1-4; CDR3: CASSPGQGTLEKLFF
size: .; V: TRBV9; J: TRBJ2-5; CDR3: CASSVEASGSRETQYF
size: .; V: TRBV6-5; J: TRBJ2-2; CDR3: CASSYWRTASGELFF
size: .; V: TRBV4-2; J: TRBJ2-1; CDR3: CASSQEWRGYNEQFF
size: .; V: TRBV28; J: TRBJ1-1; CDR3: CASSLLRQYSMNTEAFF
size: few; V: TRBV4-3; J: TRBJ1-1; CDR3: CASSQLTGSNEAFF
size: once; V: TRBV11-3; J: TRBJ1-3; CDR3: CASSSRAGSSGNTIYF
size: .; V: TRBV14; J: TRBJ2-3; CDR3: CASSQDSGPRDTQYF
size: .; V: TRBV4-1; J: TRBJ1-1; CDR3: CASSPRDRGMNTEAFF
size: .; V: TRBV7-9; J: TRBJ1-1; CDR3: CASSPQEFLGTEAFF
size: .; V: TRBV5-1; J: TRBJ1-5; CDR3: CASSLAELPLSNQPQHF
size: once; V: TRBV27; J: TRBJ2-7; CDR3: CASTRAGGYEQYF
size: .; V: TRBV27; J: TRBJ1-5; CDR3: CASGPGGEGQPQHF
size: .; V: TRBV15; J: TRBJ2-5; CDR3: CATRGLAGEEETQYF
size: once; V: TRBV30; J: TRBJ2-3; CDR3: CARGLSSADTQYF
size: .; V: TRBV20-1; J: TRBJ2-3; CDR3: CSARQANTQYF
size: .; V: TRBV2; J: TRBJ2-1; CDR3: CASSSHSGRGSEQFF
size: .; V: TRBV7-2; J: TRBJ2-3; CDR3: CASSFSPRTSGSRSDTQYF
size: once; V: TRBV27; J: TRBJ1-5; CDR3: CASNRAGGNQPQHF
size: .; V: TRBV27; J: TRBJ2-1; CDR3: CASSFDREQFF
size: .; V: TRBV9; J: TRBJ1-1; CDR3: CASSVEGQGGPQAFF
size: few; V: TRBV5-4; J: TRBJ2-5; CDR3: CASSLVLDSATQYF
size: .; V: TRBV5-6; J: TRBJ1-4; CDR3: CASSATGSTNEKLFF
size: few; V: TRBV5-1; J: TRBJ2-7; CDR3: CASRYAGTGGAEQYF
size: few; V: TRBV4-3; J: TRBJ2-4; CDR3: CASSQDTGSGAKNIQYF
size: .; V: TRBV7-2; J: TRBJ2-5; CDR3: CASSLSRDREETQYF
size: .; V: TRBV7-7; J: TRBJ2-5; CDR3: CASSLGWQGARRETQYF
size: .; V: TRBV9; J: TRBJ2-3; CDR3: CASTSGSTDTQYF